This T cell receptor (beta chain) was identified in a study of blood T cell repertoires in COVID-19. Across the whole study: Samples representing acute and convalescent COVID-19 were sourced from the United States, Italy and Spain.

In the source study's methods: For nucleated cells, counts were estimated from reference gene primer amplification. The method was immunoSEQ multiplex PCR; TCRdb's version includes in-frame clones alone and lacks a portion of them. That table furnishes V, J and clone size, whereas the DNA furnished D and trimming. Altogether some 510,000 clones are present, 85% to 90% being singletons, with the ten largest covering 1.5% to 2%. Participants were aged about 18 to 100 years, lived in 25 or so US areas, and enrolled virtually. J was trimmed by 5 bases and V by 2 bases; bases with no gene match: 8. Germline CDR1 is MGHRA and CDR2 is YSYEKL. The CDR3 runs to 15 residues.

The sequence came from a woman aged 40 to 55 who had recovered from COVID-19. Sequencing was done on a sample of PBMCs or T cells enriched from blood (not recorded which). V is TRBV4-1 and J is TRBJ1-1, with 7 bases aligning to TRBD1. The CDR3 loop is CASSQNPGQATEAFF. The CDR3 DNA reads as TGCGCCAGCAGCCAAAACCCCGGACAGGCAACTGAAGCTTTCTTT.